Presented here are 21 T cell receptor beta chains from one specimen sequenced in a study of T cells in tuberculosis. Method: immunoSEQ multiplex PCR; TCRdb's copy keeps in-frame clones and lacks some. Here the sample spans under 45,000 clones, around 93% being singletons. Time point of the sample: new active TB diagnosis, blood taken before or within 7 days of starting treatment. The input for sequencing was PBMCs, taken at tuberculosis diagnosis. These TCRs come from an adult with tuberculosis.

In DNA form, the CDR3 reads TGTGCCAGCAGCTTTCAGGGATGGCCCGGGGAGCTGTTTTTT. Protein sequence: CASSFQGWPGELFF. The chain uses TRBV13 and TRBJ2-2, with D possibly being TRBD1 (5 bases). This CDR3 has 14 residues. V dropped 3 bases and J dropped 6 bases, with 11 bases sitting between them. Germline V gene lookup returns CDR1 PRHDT and CDR2 FYEKMQ (reference sequence).

V is TRBV30 and J is TRBJ1-2, with 10 nucleotides matching TRBD1. The CDR3 loop spans 14 amino acids. Per germline, CDR1 GTSNPN and CDR2 SVGIG (reference sequence). V lost 5 bases, J lost 4 bases, and 7 bases stayed unmatched. The CDR3 region is CAWERGQGIYGYTF. The CDR3 region has the DNA TGTGCCTGGGAGCGGGGACAGGGGATCTATGGCTACACCTTC.

V gene TRBV30 combines with J gene TRBJ1-2; TRBD1 matches 11 bases. This CDR3 is 15 amino acids long. CDR1 is GTSNPN and CDR2 is SVGIG in the germline V gene (reference sequence). Trimming at V came to 2 bases and at J to 4 bases, leaving 6 bases not matched to a gene. CDR3 sequence: CAWSRWTGGTYGYTF. In DNA, the CDR3 is TGTGCCTGGAGTCGATGGACAGGGGGCACCTATGGCTACACCTTC.

This clone was found once. This rearrangement joins TRBV28 to TRBJ1-2, with D hard to call. This CDR3 has 13 amino acids. V was shortened by 3 bases and J by 4 bases, with 9 bases between the two germline ends. Germline V gives CDR1 MDHEN, CDR2 SYDVKM. The CDR3 loop is CASSLGGSYGYTF. The CDR3 DNA reads as TGTGCCAGCAGTTTGGGAGGGTCCTATGGCTACACCTTC.

This chain connects TRBV6-5 to TRBJ1-4; D unclear. V was clipped by 2 bases and J by 4 bases, with 11 bases between them. The CDR3 has 15 amino acids. Germline V gene data show CDR1 as MNHEY and CDR2 as SVGAGI. This CDR3 reads CASSYTLAGNEKLFF. CDR3 nucleotides: TGTGCCAGCAGTTACACCCTTGCGGGTAATGAAAAACTGTTTTTT.

The chain joins TRBV29-1 to TRBJ1-2; D is unresolved. Germline assignment: CDR1 SQVTM and CDR2 ANQGSEA. This CDR3 comprises 16 residues. The ends were cut back, 4 bases at V and 1 base at J, with 19 bases in the middle. CDR3 region: CSVGPLRTHGNYGYTF. The DNA of the CDR3 is TGCAGCGTTGGCCCCCTGAGGACTCATGGTAACTATGGCTACACCTTC.

This chain uses TRBV11-2 with TRBJ1-2, with 7 bases identical to TRBD1. Germline V CDR1 and CDR2: SGHAT, FQNNGV. CDR3 length: 14 amino acids. V was pared by 1 base and J by 8 bases, with 7 bases of the junction left unmatched. The CDR3 nucleotides read TGTGCCAGCAGCTTAGGTGGCCAGGGGGAAGGCTACACCTTC. Its protein is CASSLGGQGEGYTF.

The J gene is TRBJ2-3, the V gene TRBV7-2, with 13 nucleotides matching TRBD2. The germline CDR1 and CDR2 sequences are SGHTA and FQGNSA. The ends lost 5 bases at V and 3 bases at J; junction bases unmatched: 8. The CDR3 is 17 residues long. CDR3 region: CASSIRLAGGGTDTQYF. The CDR3 bases are TGTGCCAGCAGCATCCGACTAGCGGGGGGCGGGACAGATACGCAGTATTTT.

This chain links TRBV2 with TRBJ2-7, with D tentatively TRBD2 (6 bases). Germline values: CDR1 SNHLY, CDR2 FYNNEI. V dropped 7 bases and J dropped 6 bases, with 16 bases sitting between them. The CDR3 spans 13 residues. This chain's CDR3 is CASKRRELAEQYF. The CDR3 DNA is TGTGCCAGCAAGCGGAGGGAACTGGCCGAGCAGTACTTC.

The chain employs TRBV5-6 and TRBJ2-2; no clear D gene. The germline gives CDR1 SGHDT, CDR2 YYEEEE. Trimming pared 1 base from V and 3 bases from J, leaving 13 bases between. CDR3 size: 16 residues. The CDR3 protein is CASSLFKFAYTGELFF. The CDR3 nucleotides read TGTGCCAGCAGCTTGTTCAAGTTCGCGTACACCGGGGAGCTGTTTTTT. The whole variable domain, remainder taken from reference TRBV5-6 and TRBJ2-2, is DAGVTQSPTHLIKTRGQQVTLRCSPKSGHDTVSWYQQALGQGPQFIFQYYEEEERQRGNFPDRFSGHQFPNYSSELNVNALLLGDSALYLCASSLFKFAYTGELFFGEGSRLTVL.

The chain is built from TRBV19 and TRBJ1-2; tentatively, D is TRBD1 (6 bases). The CDR3 length is 12 residues. Germline V CDR1 and CDR2: LNHDA, SQIVND (reference sequence). Trimming left V 5 bases short and J 6 bases short, with 10 bases between. CDR3 bases: TGTGCCAGTAGTCCCGGGACACATGGCTACACCTTC. It is translated as CASSPGTHGYTF.

The chain carries TRBV30 and TRBJ2-7, with 8 bases identical to TRBD2. The CDR3 sequence is 14 residues long. J was trimmed by 2 bases and V by 0 bases; bases with no gene match: 3. In germline, CDR1 is GTSNPN, CDR2 SVGIG (reference sequence). The chain's CDR3 is CAWSVSGGAYEQYF. The CDR3 nucleotides read TGTGCCTGGAGTGTCTCGGGGGGGGCCTACGAGCAGTACTTC.

The chain employs TRBV19 and TRBJ1-2; no reliable D call. In germline, CDR1 is LNHDA, CDR2 SQIVND (reference sequence). The ends were cut back, 10 bases at V and 2 bases at J, with 14 bases in the middle. CDR3 size: 13 residues. CDR3: CATSGVNNYGYTF. DNA of the CDR3: TGTGCCACCAGCGGAGTGAACAACTATGGCTACACCTTC.

V and J are TRBV2 and TRBJ2-7; TRBD2 agrees at 7 bases. V was pared by 1 base and J by 5 bases, with 5 bases of the junction left unmatched. CDR1 and CDR2 from the germline V gene are SNHLY and FYNNEI. The CDR3 extends over 14 amino acids. The CDR3 reads CASSEGQGGDEQYV. The CDR3 DNA is TGTGCCAGCAGTGAAGGGCAGGGAGGGGACGAGCAGTACGTC.

This chain joins TRBV21-1 and TRBJ2-7; TRBD1, the table's D call, lacks a check against the DNA. TRBV21-1 is shown as a pseudogene. The length of the CDR3 is 15 residues. The chain's CDR3 is CALDRGRVESGEQYV. CDR3 nucleotide sequence: TGTGCCTTAGACAGGGGGCGCGTTGAGTCCGGAGAGCAGTACGTC.

The chain carries TRBV6-5 and TRBJ1-1, with 9 bases aligning to TRBD1. Trimming at V came to 7 bases and at J to 7 bases, leaving 13 bases not matched to a gene. The germline gives CDR1 MNHEY, CDR2 SVGAGI. This CDR3 comprises 15 residues. CDR3 in amino acids: CASTSKGTGLGEAFF. In DNA, the CDR3 is TGTGCCAGCACCTCCAAAGGGACAGGGTTGGGTGAAGCTTTCTTT.

The rearrangement links TRBV6-6 to TRBJ2-7, with D possibly being TRBD1 (5 bases). The CDR3 has 14 amino acids. Deletions cut 1 base from V and 4 bases from J, with 11 bases between. Germline V gene lookup returns CDR1 MNHNY and CDR2 SVGAGI (reference sequence). CDR3 in amino acids: CASSYLGPRYEQYF. The CDR3 DNA sequence: TGTGCCAGCAGTTACTTGGGGCCGCGGTACGAGCAGTACTTC.

The gene calls are TRBV6-1 and TRBJ1-6, with unresolved D. This CDR3 has 19 residues. In germline, CDR1 is MNHNS, CDR2 SASEGT. V was cut by 4 bases and J by 2 bases, with 21 bases left in between. CDR3 bases: TGTGCCAGCAGTGGGGCCGGCAAACACCCGAAGGCCTATAATTCACCCCTCCACTTT. Its translation: CASSGAGKHPKAYNSPLHF.

The V gene is TRBV6-5, the J gene TRBJ2-7; TRBD1 matches at 8 bases. CDR3 length: 16 amino acids. V lost 4 bases to trimming and J lost 4 bases; unmatched junction nucleotides: 12. Germline V gene data show CDR1 as MNHEY and CDR2 as SVGAGI. The CDR3: CASSLKTGQGFYEQYF. The CDR3, as DNA: TGTGCCAGCAGTTTAAAAACAGGACAGGGTTTTTACGAGCAGTACTTC.

This chain uses TRBV5-1 with TRBJ2-3; D might be TRBD1 (6 bases). Germline V gene sequence: CDR1 SGHRS, CDR2 YFSETQ. V was shortened by 3 bases and J by 3 bases, with 11 bases between the two germline ends. The CDR3 covers 14 residues. CDR3 sequence (DNA): TGCGCCAGCAGCTCGGTTACAGGGACAGATACGCAGTATTTT. Its protein product is CASSSVTGTDTQYF.

The CDR3 here is CASSYTGAGNQPQHF. CDR3 sequence (DNA): TGTGCCAGCAGTTACACAGGGGCCGGCAATCAGCCCCAGCATTTT. This sequence joins TRBV6-5 and TRBJ1-5; 7 positions agree with TRBD1. Germline V gives CDR1 MNHEY, CDR2 SVGAGI. Trimming at V came to 2 bases and at J to 2 bases, leaving 3 bases not matched to a gene. The CDR3 is made up of 15 amino acids.